Below, 10 T cell receptor beta chains from the same sample are listed, as sequenced in a study of cytomegalovirus exposure and HLA in healthy donors. The PCR ran on 60 Vbeta and 13 Jbeta primers. Sequencing was performed with immunoSEQ multiplex PCR; in TCRdb, only in-frame clones are kept and a portion is missing. In the table there are around 76,000 clones, roughly 70% of which are singletons. The material sequenced was PBMCs. All receptors come from a woman in her forties or fifties in good health and CMV-seropositive.

V gene TRBV5-1 combines with J gene TRBJ1-1; weak D call: TRBD1 (6 bases). The CDR3 loop spans 13 amino acids. The germline V and J ends were trimmed by 3 bases and 3 bases, with 9 bases remaining between them. Germline values: CDR1 SGHRS, CDR2 YFSETQ. As DNA, the CDR3 is TGCGCCAGCAGCTGGACAGAAGACACTGAAGCTTTCTTT. This gives the protein CASSWTEDTEAFF.

The chain links TRBV6-4 to TRBJ1-1, with D maybe TRBD1 (5 bases). The CDR3 has 14 amino acids. Between the trimmed V and J ends, which lost 5 bases and 1 base, there was a span of 11 bases. From germline, CDR1 is MRHNA and CDR2 SNTAGT. This chain's CDR3 is CASSRRTGNTEAFF. DNA for the CDR3: TGTGCCAGCAGTAGACGCACAGGGAACACTGAAGCTTTCTTT.

The V and J genes are TRBV18 and TRBJ2-5; TRBD2 agrees at 10 bases. Per the germline V gene, CDR1 is KGHSH and CDR2 is LQKENI. The junction had 11 bases not matched to a gene; V was cut back by 3 bases and J by 1 base. There are 18 residues in the CDR3. This CDR3 is CASSPLPIAGGRQETQYF. CDR3 in DNA: TGTGCCAGCTCACCCCTCCCTATAGCGGGGGGCCGCCAAGAGACCCAGTACTTC.

The chain uses TRBV4-3 and TRBJ2-2; D unclear. In germline, CDR1 is LGHNA, CDR2 YSLEER. Trimming removed 2 bases from V and 2 bases from J, with 12 bases in between. This CDR3 is 16 amino acids long. The CDR3 nucleotides read TGCGCCAGCAGCCAAAGGCAGGTCGGAAACACCGGGGAGCTGTTTTTT. Its translation: CASSQRQVGNTGELFF.

CDR3 in amino acids: CASSLGGSNEKLFF. CDR3 DNA sequence: TGTGCCAGCAGCTTAGGGGGCTCTAATGAAAAACTGTTTTTT. The chain has TRBV7-9 and TRBJ1-4, with a possible D match to TRBD1 (5 bases). The CDR3 spans 14 residues. Germline lookup yields CDR1 SEHNR and CDR2 FQNEAQ (reference sequence). Trimming cost V 1 base and J 3 bases, with 6 bases left between them. The whole variable domain, filled in from reference TRBV7-9 and TRBJ1-4, reads DTGVSQNPRHKITKRGQNVTFRCDPISEHNRLYWYRQTLGQGPEFLTYFQNEAQLEKSRLLSDRFSAERPKGSFSTLEIQRTEQGDSAMYLCASSLGGSNEKLFFGSGTQLSVL.

J is TRBJ2-1 and V is TRBV2; 11 bases agree with TRBD2. The CDR3 consists of 16 residues. Germline V gives CDR1 SNHLY, CDR2 FYNNEI. V shed 5 bases and J 6 bases; nucleotides not matched to a gene: 9. The chain's CDR3 is CASSPSLAGGGNEQFF. Here the CDR3 DNA reads TGTGCCAGCAGTCCGTCTCTAGCGGGGGGCGGCAATGAGCAGTTCTTC.

This chain connects TRBV5-5 to TRBJ2-3, with 9 bases identical to TRBD2. This CDR3 is 15 amino acids long. CDR1 SGHKS and CDR2 YYEKEE come from the germline V gene (reference sequence). The ends lost 0 bases at V and 4 bases at J; junction bases unmatched: 3. For the CDR3, the DNA is TGTGCCAGCAGCTTGGTTAGCGGGGGAGCAGATACGCAGTATTTT. Encoded protein: CASSLVSGGADTQYF.

This clone was observed a single time. The chain joins TRBV2 to TRBJ2-2, with D hard to call. The V end lost 6 bases, the J end lost 5 bases, and 4 bases lay between the germline ends. This CDR3 spans 11 amino acids. Germline V gene sequence: CDR1 SNHLY, CDR2 FYNNEI. The CDR3 DNA reads as TGTGCCAGCAGAACAACCGGGGAGCTGTTTTTT. Amino acid sequence: CASRTTGELFF.

There are a few counts of this clone. The chain is built from TRBV5-1 and TRBJ2-1, with 8 bases aligning to TRBD2. V lost 4 bases and J lost 0; bases outside the gene matches: 3. CDR1 SGHRS and CDR2 YFSETQ come from the germline V gene. The CDR3 contains 15 residues. This chain's CDR3 is CASSPGTSSYNEQFF. The DNA of the CDR3 is TGCGCCAGCAGCCCCGGGACTAGCTCCTACAATGAGCAGTTCTTC.

This clone came up a few times. Distinct nucleotide sequences in the sample also encode this CDR3. This chain uses TRBV28 with TRBJ1-1, with 8 bases fitting TRBD1. Germline-derived CDR1 and CDR2 are MDHEN and SYDVKM. The CDR3 covers 14 residues. V gave up 6 bases and J gave up 1 base; unmatched junction bases: 4. Here the CDR3 DNA reads TGTGCCAGCAGCCCTCAGGGGGCGAACACTGAAGCTTTCTTT. It yields the protein CASSPQGANTEAFF.